The T cell receptor (beta chain) described here comes from a study of blood T cell repertoires in COVID-19. Study details: T cells, B-cell-depleted T cells, or PBMCs supplied cDNA or gDNA.

Participants spanned ages about 18 to 90 years and resided in about two dozen US areas. Participants were placed into cohorts based on the clinical history they reported. This CDR3 has 15 residues. CDR1 is MNHEY, CDR2 SMNVEV, per germline (reference sequence). This clone appeared once. One junction end disagrees with the germline gene, perhaps due to a read error. TCRdb keeps only in-frame clones here, not all; method: immunoSEQ multiplex PCR. Of about 220,000 clones in the sample, roughly nine tenths are singletons; the top ten hold more than 3%. Sequenced sample: PBMCs or T cells enriched from blood (not recorded which). The rearrangement joins TRBV27 to TRBJ2-2, with 8 nucleotides matching TRBD2. This TCR was sampled from a woman aged 18-29 years in a cohort exposed to, infected with or recovered from COVID-19 (not recorded which). The CDR3 DNA sequence: TGTGCCAGCGGTTTAGCGGGGAGGGGTACCGGGGAGCTGTTTTTT. Protein product: CASGLAGRGTGELFF.